Listed here are 17 T cell receptor beta chains from one sample, sequenced in a study of response to subunit inactivated influenza vaccine. TCRdb recomputed calls from the RT-PCR reads with MiXCR, one row per CDR3 protein. The data hold about 650,000 distinct CDR3 sequences, with 14% observed a single time. Specimen: PBMCs from blood, collected roughly 2 weeks before vaccination. These receptors were collected from a man between 45 and 60 years old who received an inactivated influenza vaccine.

J is TRBJ2-7 and V is TRBV20-1; D gene ambiguous. Germline V gene data show CDR1 as DFQATT and CDR2 as SNEGSKA (reference sequence). With 6 bases removed from V and 3 bases from J, the gap between germline ends came to 9 bases. This CDR3 has 11 residues. This CDR3 reads CSAQPLYEQYF. In DNA, the CDR3 is TGCAGTGCCCAGCCGCTCTACGAGCAGTACTTC.

V gene TRBV7-3 combines with J gene TRBJ2-5; 8 nucleotides line up with TRBD2. Germline V gene sequence: CDR1 SGHTA, CDR2 FQGTGA. CDR3 length: 15 residues. The V gene end was trimmed by 6 bases and the J gene end by 1 base; junction bases not matched to a gene: 7. DNA for the CDR3: TGTGCCAGCAGTCTCGGGGGGGTCTCCCAAGAGACCCAGTACTTC. As protein: CASSLGGVSQETQYF. The whole variable domain, remainder taken from reference TRBV7-3 and TRBJ2-5, is GAGVSQTPSNKVTEKGKYVELRCDPISGHTALYWYRQSLGQGPEFLIYFQGTGAADDSGLPNDRFFAVRPEGSVSTLKIQRTERGDSAVYLCASSLGGVSQETQYFGPGTRLLVL.

This sequence joins TRBV10-3 and TRBJ2-1; D gene uncertain. Per germline, CDR1 ENHRY and CDR2 SYGVKD. The germline V and J ends were trimmed by 0 bases and 8 bases, with 5 bases remaining between them. CDR3 length equals 12 residues. The CDR3 DNA sequence: TGTGCCATCAGTGAGTCGGAATATGAGCAGTTCTTC. Translation gives CAISESEYEQFF.

This clonotype has more than one count but fewer than ten. The chain recombines TRBV28 with TRBJ2-4, with D perhaps TRBD2 (5 bases). The V gene lost 3 bases and the J gene lost 8 bases, with 14 bases spanning the gap. This CDR3 region has 14 residues. The germline V gene encodes CDR1 MDHEN and CDR2 SYDVKM. CDR3 nucleotide sequence: TGTGCCAGCAGTTTCGCTGGGCGCGGGTACATTCAGTACTTC. It specifies CASSFAGRGYIQYF.

The sample holds a few counts of this clonotype. The rearrangement uses TRBV6-1 and TRBJ2-7, with unresolved D. CDR1 is MNHNS, CDR2 SASEGT, per germline. The CDR3 sequence is 13 residues long. V was pared by 2 bases and J by 5 bases, with 10 bases between. The CDR3 DNA is TGTGCCAGCAGTGAATGGGTTTCGAACGAGCAGTACTTC. This encodes CASSEWVSNEQYF.

This chain links TRBV20-1 with TRBJ2-5; the match to TRBD2 covers 10 bases. The CDR3 runs to 16 residues. V lost 5 bases and J lost 4; bases outside the gene matches: 13. Per the germline V gene, CDR1 is DFQATT and CDR2 is SNEGSKA (reference sequence). This CDR3 reads CSAAASGSGFGETQYF. The DNA of the CDR3 is TGCAGTGCTGCTGCTAGCGGGAGCGGCTTCGGAGAGACCCAGTACTTC.

This clonotype was recorded a few times. CDR3 region: CAISDALDSGNTIYF. Here the CDR3 DNA reads TGTGCCATCAGTGATGCACTCGACTCTGGAAACACCATATATTTT. V and J are TRBV10-3 and TRBJ1-3; D unclear. This CDR3 region has 15 residues. Germline V CDR1 and CDR2: ENHRY, SYGVKD. Trimming removed 3 bases from V and 0 bases from J, with 9 bases in between.

The chain's CDR3 is CASSESQGPWEQYF. The DNA for the CDR3 is TGCGCCAGCAGTGAATCCCAGGGACCGTGGGAGCAGTACTTC. The chain carries TRBV10-2 and TRBJ2-7; perhaps D is TRBD1 or TRBD2 (5 bases each). In germline, CDR1 is WSHSY, CDR2 SAAADI. The length of the CDR3 is 14 residues. V was trimmed by 3 bases and J by 7 bases, leaving 16 bases between them.

This clonotype has at least ten counts. The chain combines TRBV5-1 with TRBJ2-1, with 13 bases lining up with TRBD2. This CDR3 spans 17 amino acids. The trim removed 0 bases at V and 6 bases at J, leaving 6 bases unmatched. Germline V gene lookup returns CDR1 SGHRS and CDR2 YFSETQ. CDR3 in DNA: TGCGCCAGCAGCTTGGAAGGCGGGACTAGCGGGGCCAATGAGCAGTTCTTC. It specifies CASSLEGGTSGANEQFF.

This clonotype was observed at least ten times. This sequence joins TRBV5-6 and TRBJ2-3; 9 nucleotides line up with TRBD1. CDR3 length: 15 amino acids. Trimming removed 0 bases from V and 4 bases from J; junction bases left unmatched: 3. Germline CDR1 SGHDT, CDR2 YYEEEE. In DNA form, the CDR3 reads TGTGCCAGCAGCTTGGACGGGACAGGGTCAGATACGCAGTATTTT. Protein sequence: CASSLDGTGSDTQYF.

The J gene is TRBJ2-3, the V gene TRBV24-1, with TRBD2 matching over 9 bases. CDR1 is KGHDR and CDR2 is SFDVKD in the germline V gene. The ends lost 5 bases at V and 4 bases at J; junction bases unmatched: 6. The CDR3 extends over 15 amino acids. Written as DNA, the CDR3 is TGTGCCACCAGTGTCCCGGGACTAGCTTCAGATACGCAGTATTTT. This encodes CATSVPGLASDTQYF.

This clonotype was counted at least ten times. This rearrangement joins TRBV20-1 to TRBJ2-3; D may be TRBD1 or TRBD2 (6 bases each). This CDR3 spans 21 amino acids. V was cut by 1 base and J by 0 bases, with 29 bases left in between. In germline, CDR1 is DFQATT, CDR2 SNEGSKA (reference sequence). The CDR3 DNA reads as TGCAGTGCTAGAGCGCTCCGAACGGGGGCCGCGATAGTTTCTAGCACAGATACGCAGTATTTT. It codes for CSARALRTGAAIVSSTDTQYF.

V and J are TRBV5-1 and TRBJ2-7, with D possibly TRBD1 on 9 matching bases. Looked up from germline, CDR1 is SGHRS and CDR2 is YFSETQ. CDR3 length: 16 amino acids. Between the trimmed V and J ends, which lost 4 bases and 5 bases, there was a span of 22 bases. This CDR3 is CASSPGGTGTFDEQYF. Here the CDR3 DNA reads TGCGCCAGCAGCCCGGGGGGGACAGGGACCTTCGACGAGCAGTACTTC.

The J gene is TRBJ2-2, the V gene TRBV5-1; a weak D match, TRBD1 (5 bases). CDR1 SGHRS and CDR2 YFSETQ come from the germline V gene. Trimming removed 4 bases at V and 3 bases at J, with 16 bases between. The CDR3 totals 16 residues. This chain's CDR3 is CASSTRVSGDTGELFF. In DNA form, the CDR3 reads TGCGCCAGCAGCACCAGGGTGTCAGGCGACACCGGGGAGCTGTTTTTT.

The chain recombines TRBV7-6 with TRBJ2-1; 9 bases are a match to TRBD2. Germline V lookup: CDR1 SGHVS, CDR2 FNYEAQ. CDR3 length: 17 amino acids. The J segment lost 7 bases and the V segment lost 1 base, leaving 11 bases of the junction unmatched. As DNA, the CDR3 is TGTGCCAGCAGCTTAGTCTCTGTAGCGGGAGTGGGTAATGAGCAGTTCTTC. Translated: CASSLVSVAGVGNEQFF.

This clonotype appeared a few times. The chain is built from TRBV2 and TRBJ2-1, with 14 bases fitting TRBD2. CDR3 length equals 15 residues. J gave up 6 bases and V 6 bases, and 4 bases lay outside the gene matches. Germline V CDR1 and CDR2: SNHLY, FYNNEI. The DNA for the CDR3 is TGTGCCAGCAGATTGACTAGCGGGGGGGGCAATGAGCAGTTCTTC. Translation gives CASRLTSGGGNEQFF.

This clonotype occurred many times. The J gene is TRBJ2-1, the V gene TRBV20-1, with 10 bases matching TRBD2. The V gene's germline CDR1 is DFQATT and CDR2 SNEGSKA (reference sequence). The CDR3 spans 13 residues. The V and J ends lost 6 bases and 8 bases, in that order; junction bases with no gene match: 7. The chain's CDR3 is CSANSGGVYEQFF. The CDR3 nucleotides read TGCAGTGCGAACAGCGGGGGGGTCTATGAGCAGTTCTTC.